The clone carrying this TCR beta chain has just one count. Germline V CDR1 and CDR2: SGHRS, YFSETQ. The germline V and J ends were trimmed by 0 bases and 0 bases, with 7 bases remaining between them. The CDR3 length is 15 residues. Study processing details: Amplification from reference gene primers served as the basis for estimated nucleated cell counts. Profiled with immunoSEQ multiplex PCR; TCRdb holds only in-frame clones, not every one. Clone size and the V and J calls come from that table; the DNA yielded D and trimming. This sample has tens of thousands of clones, with approximately 90% found just once. This sample stems from a study of blood T cell repertoires in COVID-19. Overall study: The origin of the acute and convalescent COVID-19 samples was the United States, Italy and Spain. Nucleic acid was either cDNA or gDNA, and it came from T cells, B-cell-depleted T cells, or PBMCs.

This clonotype was sampled from an elderly man with acute or convalescent COVID-19. Material for sequencing was peripheral blood. The chain is built from TRBV5-1 and TRBJ1-5, with no clear D. The CDR3 loop reads CASSLDGYSNQPQHF. The DNA for the CDR3 is TGCGCCAGCAGCTTGGACGGGTATAGCAATCAGCCCCAGCATTTT.